This TCR beta chain was retrieved from a study of technical replicates of blood from a handful of donors. Assay used: immunoSEQ multiplex PCR; TCRdb lists only in-frame clones, some missing. The profile shows around 60,000 clones, around 93% of them singletons. J was trimmed by 5 bases and V by 4 bases; bases with no gene match: 12. CDR3 length: 15 amino acids. Sequenced sample: PBMCs. The chain combines TRBV5-3 with TRBJ2-7, with TRBD1 identical over 7 bases. TRBV5-3 is labeled an ORF, and its function is uncertain. The origin of this receptor is a human donor in good health. Some clones in this sample may be carry-over from other donors' samples. The CDR3, as DNA: TGTGCCAGAAGCCCGTGGGGACAGAGGCTCCACGAGCAGTACTTC. Translation gives CARSPWGQRLHEQYF.